A selection of T cell receptor beta chains follows, all from one sample in a study of blood T cell repertoires in COVID-19. Assay used: immunoSEQ multiplex PCR; TCRdb lists only in-frame clones, some missing. The sample contains fewer than 200,000 clones, 84% of which appear only once. Sequencing used peripheral blood. These receptors originate from a man aged 40-49 years who had recovered from COVID-19. The CDR3 runs from the conserved cysteine through the conserved F or W. The order of the fields is clone size, V gene, D gene, J gene, CDR3 protein, CDR3 DNA. The D gene is left open where the match is weak. Not all rows give a size; the values are once, few, many and, for expanded clones, a class.

abundance: .; v_gene: TRBV2; d_gene: .; j_gene: TRBJ2-7; CDR3aa: CASSLSEVEQYF; CDR3nt: TGTGCCAGCAGCCTCTCTGAGGTCGAGCAGTACTTC
abundance: once; v_gene: TRBV19; d_gene: .; j_gene: TRBJ1-2; CDR3aa: CASSMAGLYYGYTF; CDR3nt: TGTGCCAGTAGTATGGCAGGGCTTTACTATGGCTACACCTTC
abundance: once; v_gene: TRBV3-1/TRBV3-2; d_gene: .; j_gene: TRBJ2-1; CDR3aa: CASSVKGRRKVVYEQFF; CDR3nt: TGTGCCAGCAGCGTAAAAGGTAGGAGGAAGGTTGTTTATGAGCAGTTCTTC
abundance: .; v_gene: TRBV25-1; d_gene: TRBD2; j_gene: TRBJ2-7; CDR3aa: CASLTSGGYEQYF; CDR3nt: TGTGCCAGCCTGACTAGCGGGGGCTACGAGCAGTACTTC
abundance: .; v_gene: TRBV19; d_gene: .; j_gene: TRBJ1-6; CDR3aa: CASTSGYYSPLHF; CDR3nt: TGTGCCAGTACGTCAGGATACTATTCACCCCTCCACTTT
abundance: .; v_gene: TRBV6-1; d_gene: TRBD2; j_gene: TRBJ2-2; CDR3aa: CASSGSLAGLRTGELFF; CDR3nt: TGTGCCAGCAGTGGTTCGCTAGCGGGGTTGCGGACCGGGGAGCTGTTTTTT
abundance: few; v_gene: TRBV7-9; d_gene: .; j_gene: TRBJ1-1; CDR3aa: CASSPRGRTNTEAFF; CDR3nt: TGTGCCAGCAGCCCCCGTGGGAGAACCAACACTGAAGCTTTCTTT
abundance: .; v_gene: TRBV2; d_gene: TRBD1; j_gene: TRBJ1-5; CDR3aa: CASSEDVWDRVNQPQHF; CDR3nt: TGTGCCAGCAGTGAAGATGTATGGGACAGGGTGAATCAGCCCCAGCATTTT
abundance: once; v_gene: TRBV28; d_gene: TRBD1; j_gene: TRBJ1-1; CDR3aa: CASRLLQGEAFF; CDR3nt: TGTGCCAGCAGATTATTACAGGGGGAAGCTTTCTTT
abundance: .; v_gene: TRBV12-3/TRBV12-4; d_gene: .; j_gene: TRBJ2-7; CDR3aa: CASSPLLYEQYF; CDR3nt: TGTGCCAGCAGTCCTTTACTCTACGAGCAGTACTTC
abundance: .; v_gene: TRBV28; d_gene: TRBD1; j_gene: TRBJ1-1; CDR3aa: CASRSSGTGKNTEAFF; CDR3nt: TGTGCCAGCAGGTCTTCCGGGACAGGAAAAAACACTGAAGCTTTCTTT
abundance: .; v_gene: TRBV19; d_gene: .; j_gene: TRBJ2-5; CDR3aa: CASSIAGTFQETQYF; CDR3nt: TGTGCCAGTAGTATAGCTGGCACATTTCAAGAGACCCAGTACTTC
abundance: .; v_gene: TRBV5-4; d_gene: .; j_gene: TRBJ2-7; CDR3aa: CASSRQGGGRSYEQYF; CDR3nt: TGTGCCAGCAGCCGACAAGGGGGGGGTAGGTCCTACGAGCAGTACTTC
abundance: .; v_gene: TRBV12-3/TRBV12-4; d_gene: .; j_gene: TRBJ2-5; CDR3aa: CASTLGGGETQYF; CDR3nt: TGTGCCAGCACCCTAGGCGGTGGGGAGACCCAGTACTTC
abundance: .; v_gene: TRBV10-3; d_gene: .; j_gene: TRBJ2-2; CDR3aa: CAISERTGSTGELFF; CDR3nt: TGTGCCATCAGTGAAAGAACAGGATCCACCGGGGAGCTGTTTTTT
abundance: few; v_gene: TRBV18; d_gene: .; j_gene: TRBJ1-1; CDR3aa: CASSPWGGDTEAFF; CDR3nt: TGTGCCAGCTCACCATGGGGAGGGGACACTGAAGCTTTCTTT
abundance: .; v_gene: TRBV28; d_gene: TRBD2; j_gene: TRBJ2-1; CDR3aa: CASSSPRTSLINEQFF; CDR3nt: TGTGCCAGCAGTTCCCCCCGGACTAGCCTGATCAATGAGCAGTTCTTC
abundance: few; v_gene: TRBV10-1; d_gene: TRBD1; j_gene: TRBJ2-7; CDR3aa: CASSLKPPGTVPYEQYF; CDR3nt: TGCGCCAGCAGTTTAAAACCTCCCGGGACAGTTCCCTACGAGCAGTACTTC
abundance: .; v_gene: TRBV19; d_gene: .; j_gene: TRBJ2-7; CDR3aa: CASSSLGGGRGEQYF; CDR3nt: TGTGCCAGTAGTTCCCTAGGGGGGGGGCGCGGCGAGCAGTACTTC
abundance: .; v_gene: TRBV4-1; d_gene: .; j_gene: TRBJ1-5; CDR3aa: CASSPGQNQPQHF; CDR3nt: TGCGCCAGCAGCCCGGGTCAGAATCAGCCCCAGCATTTT
abundance: .; v_gene: TRBV6-2/TRBV6-3; d_gene: .; j_gene: TRBJ2-7; CDR3aa: CASSYSERYEQYF; CDR3nt: TGTGCCAGCAGTTACTCGGAGCGGTACGAGCAGTACTTC
abundance: .; v_gene: TRBV10-1; d_gene: .; j_gene: TRBJ1-6; CDR3aa: CASSESQVSSYNSPLHF; CDR3nt: TGCGCCAGCAGTGAGTCCCAGGTATCCTCCTATAATTCACCCCTCCACTTT
abundance: .; v_gene: TRBV5-4; d_gene: TRBD1; j_gene: TRBJ1-1; CDR3aa: CASSLGFTGGVTEAFF; CDR3nt: TGTGCCAGCAGCTTGGGGTTTACAGGGGGGGTCACTGAAGCTTTCTTT
abundance: once; v_gene: TRBV28; d_gene: .; j_gene: TRBJ2-4; CDR3aa: CASSSGSVRTKNIQYF; CDR3nt: TGTGCCAGCAGTTCGGGGTCGGTCCGTACCAAAAACATTCAGTACTTC
abundance: once; v_gene: TRBV11-3; d_gene: TRBD1; j_gene: TRBJ2-7; CDR3aa: CASSSGQGADEQYF; CDR3nt: TGTGCCAGCAGCTCGGGACAGGGGGCTGACGAGCAGTACTTC
abundance: .; v_gene: TRBV29-1; d_gene: TRBD2; j_gene: TRBJ2-7; CDR3aa: CSVEDGGGEQYF; CDR3nt: TGCAGCGTTGAAGATGGGGGGGGCGAGCAGTACTTC
abundance: .; v_gene: TRBV19; d_gene: .; j_gene: TRBJ2-5; CDR3aa: CASSMWGTGIETQYF; CDR3nt: TGTGCCAGTAGTATGTGGGGAACAGGGATAGAGACCCAGTACTTC
abundance: .; v_gene: TRBV9; d_gene: .; j_gene: TRBJ2-2; CDR3aa: CASSFREGELFF; CDR3nt: TGTGCCAGCAGCTTCCGGGAGGGGGAGCTGTTTTTT
abundance: few; v_gene: TRBV3-1/TRBV3-2; d_gene: .; j_gene: TRBJ2-1; CDR3aa: CASSQAFGNEQFF; CDR3nt: TGTGCCAGCAGCCAAGCTTTCGGGAATGAGCAGTTCTTC
abundance: .; v_gene: TRBV6-5; d_gene: TRBD1; j_gene: TRBJ2-2; CDR3aa: CASTLGTAPTGELFF; CDR3nt: TGTGCCAGCACTCTCGGGACAGCTCCTACCGGGGAGCTGTTTTTT
abundance: .; v_gene: TRBV19; d_gene: TRBD1; j_gene: TRBJ2-5; CDR3aa: CASSRQGETQYF; CDR3nt: TGTGCCAGTAGCCGACAGGGGGAGACCCAGTACTTC
abundance: many; v_gene: TRBV6-5; d_gene: .; j_gene: TRBJ1-5; CDR3aa: CASSPDRLPNQPQHF; CDR3nt: TGTGCCAGCAGCCCCGACAGACTCCCGAATCAGCCCCAGCATTTT
abundance: few; v_gene: TRBV6-5; d_gene: TRBD1; j_gene: TRBJ2-7; CDR3aa: CASRGTGGYEQYF; CDR3nt: TGTGCCAGCAGGGGGACAGGGGGGTACGAGCAGTACTTC
abundance: few; v_gene: TRBV7-9; d_gene: TRBD2; j_gene: TRBJ2-1; CDR3aa: CASSKAGGDYNEQFF; CDR3nt: TGTGCCAGCAGCAAAGCGGGAGGGGACTACAATGAGCAGTTCTTC
abundance: .; v_gene: TRBV6-5; d_gene: TRBD2; j_gene: TRBJ2-7; CDR3aa: CASRRPLAGAYEQYF; CDR3nt: TGTGCCAGCAGACGACCCCTAGCGGGGGCCTACGAGCAGTACTTC
abundance: once; v_gene: TRBV3-1/TRBV3-2; d_gene: TRBD1; j_gene: TRBJ1-1; CDR3aa: CASSQDPGQGAEAFF; CDR3nt: TGTGCCAGCAGCCAAGATCCGGGACAGGGTGCCGAAGCTTTCTTT
abundance: .; v_gene: TRBV3-1/TRBV3-2; d_gene: .; j_gene: TRBJ2-5; CDR3aa: CASSQGEETQYF; CDR3nt: TGTGCCAGCAGCCAAGGGGAGGAGACCCAGTACTTC
abundance: .; v_gene: TRBV6-2/TRBV6-3; d_gene: .; j_gene: TRBJ2-3; CDR3aa: CASSYTQDTQYF; CDR3nt: TGTGCCAGCAGTTACACCCAGGATACGCAGTATTTT
abundance: .; v_gene: TRBV27; d_gene: .; j_gene: TRBJ2-2; CDR3aa: CASSLSRAGELFF; CDR3nt: TGTGCCAGCAGTTTATCACGGGCCGGGGAGCTGTTTTTT
abundance: .; v_gene: TRBV7-9; d_gene: .; j_gene: TRBJ1-3; CDR3aa: CASSLSAGVRSGNTIYF; CDR3nt: TGTGCCAGCAGCTTATCGGCAGGCGTCCGCTCTGGAAACACCATATATTTT
abundance: .; v_gene: TRBV7-9; d_gene: .; j_gene: TRBJ1-1; CDR3aa: CAVGTGLTEAFF; CDR3nt: TGTGCCGTTGGAACAGGGTTAACTGAAGCTTTCTTT
abundance: .; v_gene: TRBV7-9; d_gene: .; j_gene: TRBJ2-7; CDR3aa: CASSLDKGSYEQYF; CDR3nt: TGTGCCAGCAGCTTGGACAAGGGCTCCTACGAGCAGTACTTC
abundance: few; v_gene: TRBV18; d_gene: .; j_gene: TRBJ1-2; CDR3aa: CASSPQDSYGYTF; CDR3nt: TGTGCCAGCTCACCCCAGGACAGCTATGGCTACACCTTC
abundance: .; v_gene: TRBV4-2; d_gene: .; j_gene: TRBJ2-7; CDR3aa: CASSQAPEASYEQYF; CDR3nt: TGTGCCAGCAGCCAAGCGCCCGAGGCGTCCTACGAGCAGTACTTC
abundance: .; v_gene: TRBV10-2; d_gene: .; j_gene: TRBJ1-4; CDR3aa: CASTRVPNEKLFF; CDR3nt: TGCGCCAGCACGCGAGTTCCTAATGAAAAACTGTTTTTT
abundance: .; v_gene: TRBV19; d_gene: .; j_gene: TRBJ1-4; CDR3aa: CASKRETNEKLFF; CDR3nt: TGTGCCAGTAAACGAGAAACTAATGAAAAACTGTTTTTT
abundance: .; v_gene: TRBV4-3; d_gene: TRBD1; j_gene: TRBJ2-1; CDR3aa: CASSQGQGAGNEQFF; CDR3nt: TGCGCCAGCAGCCAAGGACAGGGGGCTGGCAATGAGCAGTTCTTC
abundance: few; v_gene: TRBV29-1; d_gene: .; j_gene: TRBJ1-2; CDR3aa: CSVEGGGELYYGYTF; CDR3nt: TGCAGCGTTGAGGGTGGAGGGGAGCTTTACTATGGCTACACCTTC
abundance: .; v_gene: TRBV9; d_gene: .; j_gene: TRBJ2-7; CDR3aa: CASSANLDRDGEQYF; CDR3nt: TGTGCCAGCAGCGCGAACTTGGACCGGGATGGCGAGCAGTACTTC
abundance: .; v_gene: TRBV2; d_gene: .; j_gene: TRBJ1-5; CDR3aa: CASSEMDINQPQHF; CDR3nt: TGTGCCAGCAGTGAGATGGACATCAATCAGCCCCAGCATTTT
abundance: .; v_gene: TRBV7-9; d_gene: TRBD2; j_gene: TRBJ2-7; CDR3aa: CASSSFGLAGSYEQYF; CDR3nt: TGTGCCAGCAGCTCCTTTGGACTAGCGGGTTCCTACGAGCAGTACTTC
abundance: .; v_gene: TRBV18; d_gene: .; j_gene: TRBJ2-5; CDR3aa: CASSTESGLAETQYF; CDR3nt: TGTGCCAGCTCAACCGAGAGTGGGCTAGCCGAGACCCAGTACTTC
abundance: .; v_gene: TRBV7-2; d_gene: TRBD1; j_gene: TRBJ2-6; CDR3aa: CASSTWTGAGANVLTF; CDR3nt: TGTGCCAGCAGCACCTGGACAGGGGCTGGGGCCAACGTCCTGACTTTC
abundance: once; v_gene: TRBV5-1; d_gene: TRBD1; j_gene: TRBJ2-1; CDR3aa: CASSLGQVSSYNEQFF; CDR3nt: TGCGCCAGCAGCCTGGGACAGGTGAGCTCCTACAATGAGCAGTTCTTC